The 21 T cell receptor beta chains listed next were all sequenced from one sample in a study of siplizumab effects on memory and regulatory T cells. The table came from immunoSEQ multiplex PCR; TCRdb's copy has only in-frame clones and leaves some out. The data hold 85,000 to 130,000 clones, with about 91% observed a single time. The sample was CD4+ T cells sorted from blood. Every receptor here comes from a human donor in good health. Some clones in this sample may be carry-over from other donors' samples.

There are a few counts of this clone. The chain links TRBV7-6 to TRBJ2-7, with TRBD2 identical over 10 bases. This CDR3 has 16 amino acids. J was trimmed by 6 bases and V by 4 bases; bases with no gene match: 12. Germline values: CDR1 SGHVS, CDR2 FNYEAQ. CDR3 in DNA: TGTGCCAGCAGCTCGAATACCCTAGCGGGAGCCTCCGAGCAGTACTTC. This codes for CASSSNTLAGASEQYF.

The rearrangement links TRBV7-8 to TRBJ2-5; possibly TRBD1 for D (5 bases). The DNA matches TRBJ2-7 better at its end, which makes the J call doubtful. From germline, CDR1 is SGHVS and CDR2 FQNEAQ. The CDR3 is made up of 15 amino acids. CDR3 region: CASSPEGRARNEQYF. The CDR3 DNA sequence: TGTGCCAGCAGCCCCGAAGGCAGGGCTAGAAACGAGCAGTACTTC.

In DNA, the CDR3 is TGTGCCAGCACGAAGAACAACAGGGAGACCCAGTACTTC. Protein: CASTKNNRETQYF. The chain links TRBV25-1 to TRBJ2-5, with D perhaps matching TRBD1 (5 bases). Trimming removed 7 bases from V and 5 bases from J, with 14 bases in between. Germline V gives CDR1 MGHDK, CDR2 SYGVNS. The CDR3 totals 13 residues.

In this sample, this clone turned up a few times. The V and J genes are TRBV18 and TRBJ1-2; the match to TRBD1 covers 9 bases. Germline V gene lookup returns CDR1 KGHSH and CDR2 LQKENI. Trimming took 2 bases from V and 6 from J; bases not matched to a gene: 7. This CDR3 region has 15 residues. CDR3 nucleotides: TGTGCCAGCTCACCAACCGGGACAGGGATGGATGGCTACACCTTC. This sequence encodes CASSPTGTGMDGYTF.

V gene TRBV5-8 combines with J gene TRBJ2-7; D gene unclear. This CDR3 spans 15 amino acids. The germline CDR1 and CDR2 sequences are SGHTS and YDEGEE. V shed 1 base and J shed 2 bases, with 13 bases lying between them. CDR3 DNA: TGTGCCAGCAGCTTGAGTGGGGTATTTGCCTACGAGCAGTACTTC. This codes for CASSLSGVFAYEQYF.

The rearrangement links TRBV7-2 to TRBJ2-7; D possibly corresponds to TRBD1 (6 bases). In germline, CDR1 is SGHTA, CDR2 FQGNSA. Trimming cost V 1 base and J 3 bases, with 10 bases left between them. The CDR3 totals 14 residues. The CDR3 DNA sequence: TGTGCCAGCAGCTTAGGGACAGAATACTACGAGCAGTACTTC. Protein: CASSLGTEYYEQYF. The full variable domain, its missing parts supplied by reference TRBV7-2 and TRBJ2-7, is GAGVSQSPSNKVTEKGKDVELRCDPISGHTALYWYRQSLGQGLEFLIYFQGNSAPDKSGLPSDRFSAERTGGSVSTLTIQRTQQEDSAVYLCASSLGTEYYEQYFGPGTRLTVT.

The rearrangement links TRBV7-3 to TRBJ2-2; 7 bases fit TRBD2. The CDR3 is 15 residues long. CDR1 is SGHTA, CDR2 FQGTGA, per germline. V was clipped by 7 bases and J by 0 bases; unmatched bases: 5. The CDR3 coding sequence is TGTGCCAGCACCACGGGGGGAGCGAACACCGGGGAGCTGTTTTTT. Its translation is CASTTGGANTGELFF.

This sequence joins TRBV14 and TRBJ2-3, with 7 bases lining up with TRBD1. V lost 7 bases to trimming and J lost 6 bases; unmatched junction nucleotides: 7. From germline, CDR1 is SGHDN and CDR2 FVKESK. This CDR3 region has 13 residues. CDR3 coding DNA: TGTGCCAGCACCCATATGACAGGGGATACGCAGTATTTT. Translating gives CASTHMTGDTQYF.

A few counts support this clone. The CDR3 region has the DNA TGTGCCAGCAGCTTCGGACTAGCGGGAGGGACCGGGGAGCTGTTTTTT. Protein product: CASSFGLAGGTGELFF. The V call is TRBV28, the J call TRBJ2-2; TRBD2 aligns across 15 bases. CDR1 MDHEN and CDR2 SYDVKM come from the germline V gene. Trimming took 6 bases from V and 5 from J; bases not matched to a gene: 4. This CDR3 has 16 amino acids. Together with reference TRBV28 and TRBJ2-2, the CDR3 gives the full variable domain: DVKVTQSSRYLVKRTGEKVFLECVQDMDHENMFWYRQDPGLGLRLIYFSYDVKMKEKGDIPEGYSVSREKKERFSLILESASTNQTSMYLCASSFGLAGGTGELFFGEGSRLTVL.

This chain uses TRBV5-1 with TRBJ2-2; 10 bases line up with TRBD2. The length of the CDR3 is 15 residues. The junction had 10 bases not matched to a gene; V was cut back by 6 bases and J by 8 bases. Germline V gene sequence: CDR1 SGHRS, CDR2 YFSETQ. CDR3 amino acids: CASTPITSGKGELFF. The CDR3 DNA sequence: TGCGCCAGCACCCCCATCACTAGCGGGAAGGGGGAGCTGTTTTTT.

The genes are TRBV7-8 and TRBJ2-5; D remains ambiguous. This CDR3 has 14 residues. CDR1 and CDR2 from the germline V gene are SGHVS and FQNEAQ. Trimming took off 3 bases at V and 1 base at J, with 9 bases between the two ends. DNA for the CDR3: TGTGCCAGCAGCTTGGGCACTCCCCAAGAGACCCAGTACTTC. Its translation: CASSLGTPQETQYF.

The rearrangement links TRBV6-5 to TRBJ1-3, with D hard to call. Trimming removed 8 bases at V and 1 base at J, with 9 bases between. The CDR3 contains 13 residues. Germline V CDR1 and CDR2: MNHEY, SVGAGI. DNA of the CDR3: TGTGCCAGCTCTCGGGAGTCTGGAAACACCATATATTTT. Its protein is CASSRESGNTIYF.

This clone was detected only once. V is TRBV7-3 and J is TRBJ2-5, with 9 bases that match TRBD1. The CDR3 covers 13 residues. Germline V gives CDR1 SGHTA, CDR2 FQGTGA. Trimming took 5 bases from V and 4 from J; bases not matched to a gene: 2. The CDR3 DNA follows: TGTGCCAGCAGCCGGGGACAGGGAGAGACCCAGTACTTC. This gives the protein CASSRGQGETQYF.

The chain couples TRBV2 to TRBJ2-7; 8 bases line up with TRBD2. The germline V gene encodes CDR1 SNHLY and CDR2 FYNNEI. The trim removed 3 bases at V and 5 bases at J, leaving 9 bases unmatched. This CDR3 region has 15 residues. The DNA of the CDR3 is TGTGCCAGCAGTGAGGGCCGGGAGGGCCTCGACGAGCAGTACTTC. It codes for CASSEGREGLDEQYF.

Comments on this clone: The junction does not match germline at one end; this may be a read error. The genes are TRBV7-9 and TRBJ2-2, with 12 positions matching TRBD2. The length of the CDR3 is 15 residues. The germline V gene has CDR1 SEHNR and CDR2 FQNEAQ (reference sequence). The chain's CDR3 is CASSLAGGPSGELFF. CDR3 sequence (DNA): TGTGCCAGCAGCCTAGCGGGAGGGCCGTCCGGGGAGCTGTTTTTT.

The genes are TRBV15 and TRBJ2-7, with 7 bases lining up with TRBD1. Looked up from germline, CDR1 is LNHNV and CDR2 is YYDKDF (reference sequence). This CDR3 spans 14 amino acids. J was trimmed by 5 bases and V by 6 bases; bases with no gene match: 10. Here the CDR3 reads CATSLTGSFNEQYF. CDR3 nucleotides: TGTGCCACCAGTTTGACAGGGAGTTTTAACGAGCAGTACTTC.

V is TRBV4-1 and J is TRBJ2-1; D unresolved. Deletions cut 1 base from V and 8 bases from J, with 9 bases between. CDR1 is MGHRA and CDR2 is YSYEKL in the germline V gene. The CDR3 is made up of 13 amino acids. CDR3 sequence (DNA): TGCGCCAGCAGCCAAGCTCCGGTCGATGAGCAGTTCTTC. As protein: CASSQAPVDEQFF.

The chain links TRBV18 to TRBJ1-4, with D perhaps TRBD1 (6 bases). Trimming removed 2 bases from V and 5 bases from J, with 18 bases in between. Germline-derived CDR1 and CDR2 are KGHSH and LQKENI. The CDR3 runs to 17 residues. CDR3 sequence: CASSPSSNRAQNEKLFF. The CDR3 DNA sequence: TGTGCCAGCTCACCATCCTCAAACAGGGCCCAGAATGAAAAACTGTTTTTT.

This clone was found once. This chain joins TRBV18 and TRBJ1-1, with a tentative D call TRBD1 (5 bases). This CDR3 spans 14 amino acids. The germline V and J ends were trimmed by 2 bases and 1 base, with 8 bases remaining between them. The germline V gene has CDR1 KGHSH and CDR2 LQKENI. CDR3 sequence: CASSPGARNTEAFF. The CDR3 region has the DNA TGTGCCAGCTCACCAGGGGCCAGGAACACTGAAGCTTTCTTT.

V and J are TRBV19 and TRBJ1-2; no clear D gene. The CDR3 contains 14 residues. Trimming cost V 3 bases and J 0 bases, with 8 bases left between them. Germline V lookup: CDR1 LNHDA, CDR2 SQIVND (reference sequence). CDR3 in DNA: TGTGCCAGTAGTATCGAGGGTTCTAACTATGGCTACACCTTC. Translating gives CASSIEGSNYGYTF.

The rearrangement uses TRBV6-5 and TRBJ2-7; 8 positions match TRBD1. Looked up from germline, CDR1 is MNHEY and CDR2 is SVGAGI. The CDR3 contains 14 residues. V lost 5 bases and J lost 0; bases outside the gene matches: 3. CDR3 in DNA: TGTGCCAGCAGTAGGACAGGGTTCTCCTACGAGCAGTACTTC. Protein sequence: CASSRTGFSYEQYF.